Each of the 5 T cell receptor beta chains below was sequenced from the same sample in a study of regulatory T cells in long-lasting Graves disease. The TCR beta library used iRepertoire HTBI primers with Arm-PCR amplification of CDR3. TCRdb called the multiplex PCR reads again in MiXCR, with one record for every CDR3 protein. The sample records around 500,000 distinct CDR3 sequences, about 13% being singletons. Specified time point: newly diagnosed GD, antithyroid drugs for less than 3 months. PBMCs were the source of the RNA used for TCR sequencing. The sample was also reused in another study, on T cells in Graves' hyperthyroidism and ophthalmopathy.

The input for sequencing was peripheral blood mononuclear cells (PBMCs), taken at new diagnosis, from a patient treated with antithyroid drugs. The receptors stem from a man aged 30-40 years with Graves disease.

This clonotype was seen ten or more times. This sequence joins TRBV24-1 and TRBJ2-6, with 15 bases that match TRBD2. The CDR3 totals 20 residues. Unmatched junction bases numbered 5, after V lost 2 bases and J lost 1 base. Germline values: CDR1 KGHDR, CDR2 SFDVKD. The CDR3 DNA reads TGTGCCACCAGTGATTCGGGACTAGCGGGAGGCGTGTCTGGGGCCAACGTCCTGACTTTC. It specifies CATSDSGLAGGVSGANVLTF.

The chain has TRBV20-1 and TRBJ2-3, with D tentatively TRBD1 (5 bases). With 0 bases removed from V and 0 bases from J, the gap between germline ends came to 10 bases. The CDR3 is made up of 15 amino acids. In germline, CDR1 is DFQATT, CDR2 SNEGSKA (reference sequence). For the CDR3, the DNA is TGCAGTGCTAGAGATGGGGCTTGGAGCACAGATACGCAGTATTTT. It specifies CSARDGAWSTDTQYF.

The rearrangement joins TRBV10-2 to TRBJ1-2, with no clear D. From germline, CDR1 is WSHSY and CDR2 SAAADI. The CDR3 contains 12 residues. V was clipped by 0 bases and J by 8 bases, with 7 bases between them. CDR3 residues: CASSESGNGYTF. The CDR3 DNA sequence: TGCGCCAGCAGTGAGTCTGGGAACGGCTACACCTTC.

This chain connects TRBV14 to TRBJ1-1, with 7 bases identical to TRBD1. Germline-derived CDR1 and CDR2 are SGHDN and FVKESK. The V gene end was trimmed by 4 bases and the J gene end by 5 bases; junction bases not matched to a gene: 7. The CDR3 is 14 amino acids. CDR3 region: CASSRNRGSTEAFF. The CDR3 DNA sequence: TGTGCCAGCAGCCGAAACAGGGGATCTACTGAAGCTTTCTTT.

At least ten counts were recorded for this clonotype. The chain is built from TRBV2 and TRBJ1-1; D gene unclear. The CDR3 totals 10 residues. The germline V gene has CDR1 SNHLY and CDR2 FYNNEI. V lost 6 bases to trimming and J lost 7 bases, with 6 bases between them. The CDR3 DNA follows: TGTGCCAGCAGGGGATTTGAAGCTTTCTTT. Translated, it gives CASRGFEAFF.